Sequencing of this T cell receptor (beta chain) was carried out in a study of human T cells and chemical hapten exposure. Individual cDNA molecules (in the library) carried attached unique molecular identifiers. TCRdb reprocessed the reads via MiXCR and lists one record per CDR3 protein. The data hold roughly 120,000 distinct CDR3 sequences, with less than 10% observed a single time. Per germline, CDR1 SGHRS and CDR2 YFSETQ. Trimming removed 1 base at V and 3 bases at J, with 13 bases between. The CDR3 runs to 15 residues. Unseparated into fractions, whole blood served as the source from which total RNA was extracted. Ten or more counts support this clonotype.

The chain combines TRBV5-1 with TRBJ1-2; D may be TRBD1 (6 bases). Input material: whole blood. This clonotype originated in a human donor in good health. Some clones in this sample may be carry-over from other donors' samples. Written as DNA, the CDR3 is TGCGCCAGCAGCTTGAACGGGGGCGAAGACTATGGCTACACCTTC. Its protein product is CASSLNGGEDYGYTF.